The 5 T cell receptor beta chains reported below all come from one sample, sequenced in a study of metastatic and nonmetastatic thyroid tumors. TCRdb reprocessed the PCR reads via MiXCR. The sample has 32,000 or so clones, 15% to 20% seen once; the top ten hold under 15%. Nobody among the patients had been given any treatment before thyroid surgery. The sample consisted of blood. These receptors all stem from a male donor with papillary thyroid cancer or a benign thyroid nodule (not recorded which). Some clones in this sample may be carry-over from other donors' samples.

This clone has at least ten counts. This chain connects TRBV24-1 to TRBJ2-2, with D unresolved. Trimming pared 5 bases from V and 0 bases from J, leaving 12 bases between. This CDR3 has 16 amino acids. CDR1 is KGHDR and CDR2 is SFDVKD in the germline V gene. The CDR3 sequence: CATSVAVEPNTGELFF. The CDR3 DNA sequence: TGTGCCACCAGTGTGGCAGTCGAGCCGAACACCGGGGAGCTGTTTTTT.

This clone was seen at least ten times. The rearrangement uses TRBV7-2 and TRBJ1-6; TRBD1 matches 7 bases. The CDR3 is made up of 15 amino acids. CDR1 and CDR2 (germline): SGHTA, FQGNSA. J lost 9 bases, V lost 0 bases, and 5 bases had no gene match. The CDR3 coding sequence is TGTGCCAGCAGCTTAGCGAACAGGGGACCTTCACCCCTCCACTTT. This encodes CASSLANRGPSPLHF.

This clone was counted many times. This rearrangement joins TRBV4-1 to TRBJ1-2, with TRBD1 matching 7 bases. Germline V gene lookup returns CDR1 MGHRA and CDR2 YSYEKL. V lost 1 base and J lost 8; bases outside the gene matches: 7. The CDR3 sequence is 14 residues long. The CDR3 sequence: CASSQGDRAGGYTF. CDR3 nucleotide sequence: TGCGCCAGCAGCCAAGGCGACAGGGCGGGAGGCTACACCTTC.

This clone appeared many times. The CDR3 here is CAWSTGGLYEQYF. In DNA form, the CDR3 reads TGTGCCTGGAGTACGGGGGGGCTCTACGAGCAGTACTTC. This chain links TRBV30 with TRBJ2-7, with 8 positions matching TRBD2. The ends lost 2 bases at V and 3 bases at J; junction bases unmatched: 3. CDR1 GTSNPN and CDR2 SVGIG come from the germline V gene (reference sequence). CDR3 length: 13 amino acids.

This rearrangement joins TRBV20-1 to TRBJ2-7, with 7 positions matching TRBD1. This CDR3 has 13 amino acids. The V segment lost 5 bases and the J segment 2 bases; nucleotides outside the gene matches: 6. The germline gives CDR1 DFQATT, CDR2 SNEGSKA (reference sequence). The CDR3 DNA follows: TGCAGTGCTTTGACAGGGATCACCTACGAGCAGTACTTC. Translating gives CSALTGITYEQYF.